The sequence of this TCR beta chain was determined in a study of blood T cell repertoires in COVID-19. Study details: T cells, B-cell-depleted T cells, or PBMCs supplied cDNA or gDNA.

Under the authors' procedure: Estimation of nucleated cell counts relied on the amplification of reference gene primers. The table came from immunoSEQ multiplex PCR; TCRdb's copy has only in-frame clones and leaves some out. That table furnishes V, J and clone size, whereas the DNA furnished D and trimming. The profile shows about 190,000 clones, 75% to 85% of them singletons. Self-reported history from a screening survey and questionnaire set each donor's cohort. V trimming: 4 bases; J trimming: 9 bases; junction bases outside the gene matches: 7. Germline loops: CDR1 MDHEN, CDR2 SYDVKM. The CDR3 length is 15 residues.

Sequencing was performed on PBMCs or T cells enriched from blood (not recorded which). The chain uses TRBV28 and TRBJ2-1; TRBD1 matches at 12 bases. The clonotype was recovered from a woman aged 50 to 60 with acute COVID-19. In DNA form, the CDR3 reads TGTGCCAGCAGTTCACCGGGACAGGGGGCTATTGAGCAGTTCTTC. As protein: CASSSPGQGAIEQFF.